The 31 T cell receptor beta chains below all came from one sample that was sequenced in a study of blood T cell repertoires in COVID-19. Profiling relied on immunoSEQ multiplex PCR, and the TCRdb table lists in-frame clones only, not all of them. The data show approximately 70,000 clones, with roughly 86% seen just once and roughly 3.9% held by the top ten. The specimen was peripheral blood. Receptor source: a man between 65 and 79 years old with active COVID-19.

The chain has TRBV19 and TRBJ1-2, with TRBD1 as a possible D gene (6 bases). Germline V CDR1 and CDR2: LNHDA, SQIVND (reference sequence). CDR3 size: 16 residues. With 3 bases removed from V and 6 bases from J, the gap between germline ends came to 20 bases. As DNA, the CDR3 is TGTGCCAGTAGTATCTGGGGAGGGGGAGATCGAGATGGCTACACCTTC. It specifies CASSIWGGGDRDGYTF.

The genes are TRBV4-1 and TRBJ2-6; 7 bases map to TRBD2. Germline V gene data show CDR1 as MGHRA and CDR2 as YSYEKL. The CDR3 length is 14 residues. Losses at the gene ends were 4 bases for V and 15 bases for J; bases not matched to a gene: 12. The CDR3 nucleotides are TGCGCCAGCAGCCCCCGCGGTGGGGGGGACGGCCTGACTTTC. Translating it yields CASSPRGGGDGLTF.

This chain uses TRBV27 with TRBJ2-6, with TRBD1 identical over 10 bases. Germline V CDR1 and CDR2: MNHEY, SMNVEV (reference sequence). The CDR3 consists of 18 residues. Trimming cost V 2 bases and J 0 bases; bases outside gene matches: 4. CDR3 DNA: TGTGCCAGCAGTTTAGTAGGGACAGGGGTCTCTGGGGCCAACGTCCTGACTTTC. Its protein is CASSLVGTGVSGANVLTF.

The CDR3 DNA reads as TGCGCCAGCAGTCAGCCCGCCGGGACAGGGGGCACTGAAGCTTTCTTT. Translation gives CASSQPAGTGGTEAFF. J is TRBJ1-1 and V is TRBV23-1, with 11 bases aligning to TRBD1. TRBV23-1 carries the ORF label, with uncertain function. CDR3 length equals 16 residues. V dropped 3 bases and J dropped 4; count of bases not matched to a gene: 7.

This clone was seen only once. The chain combines TRBV5-1 with TRBJ2-7; 7 bases line up with TRBD2. CDR1 and CDR2 (germline): SGHRS, YFSETQ. V lost 6 bases and J lost 5; bases outside the gene matches: 11. This CDR3 is built from 14 residues. The CDR3 DNA reads as TGCGCCAGCACCGTTGGGGGGGGTGTCAACGAGCAGTACTTC. Translation gives CASTVGGGVNEQYF.

CDR3 residues: CASSPRGVDTQYF. The CDR3 DNA reads as TGTGCCAGCAGCCCCCGGGGGGTAGATACGCAGTATTTT. The chain carries TRBV5-5 and TRBJ2-3, with TRBD2 matching 7 bases. Germline-derived CDR1 and CDR2 are SGHKS and YYEKEE (reference sequence). Trimming took 4 bases from V and 5 from J; bases not matched to a gene: 4. The CDR3 is 13 amino acids.

The genes are TRBV28 and TRBJ2-5, with D perhaps matching TRBD1 (6 bases). V dropped 8 bases and J dropped 4 bases, with 20 bases sitting between them. CDR1 and CDR2 from the germline V gene are MDHEN and SYDVKM. The CDR3 runs 15 residues. For the CDR3, the DNA is TGTGCCAGCCGTTGGGGTAGGGGGATAGGAGAGACCCAGTACTTC. Translating gives CASRWGRGIGETQYF.

The rearrangement joins TRBV28 to TRBJ2-5; D is unresolved. The germline CDR1 and CDR2 sequences are MDHEN and SYDVKM. Between the trimmed V and J ends, which lost 3 bases and 9 bases, there was a span of 17 bases. This CDR3 comprises 14 residues. The CDR3 DNA reads as TGTGCCAGCAGTTTCCTGACCCCGACCCGGGCCCAGTACTTC. Residues: CASSFLTPTRAQYF.

V is TRBV6-5 and J is TRBJ2-3; weak D call: TRBD2 (6 bases). The germline CDR1 and CDR2 sequences are MNHEY and SVGAGI. V gave up 10 bases and J gave up 2 bases, with 19 bases separating them. The CDR3 contains 15 residues. CDR3 coding DNA: TGTGCCACCAGGCGGGGCAGGGCATACACAGATACGCAGTATTTT. Amino acids: CATRRGRAYTDTQYF.

The V gene is TRBV5-1, the J gene TRBJ1-6; D might be TRBD1 (5 bases). CDR1 is SGHRS, CDR2 YFSETQ, per germline. Trimming took off 4 bases at V and 2 bases at J, with 10 bases between the two ends. The CDR3 is made up of 15 amino acids. The CDR3 bases are TGCGCCAGCAGCGTGGACACCCCCTATAATTCACCCCTCCACTTT. Its translation is CASSVDTPYNSPLHF.

The chain combines TRBV6-6 with TRBJ2-1; 13 bases match TRBD2. CDR1 MNHNY and CDR2 SVGAGI come from the germline V gene (reference sequence). This CDR3 has 16 residues. V gave up 2 bases and J gave up 7 bases; unmatched junction bases: 5. The CDR3 spells CASSYGTSGDQNEQFF. CDR3 coding DNA: TGTGCCAGCAGTTACGGGACTAGCGGGGACCAAAATGAGCAGTTCTTC.

This chain connects TRBV3-1 (or the pseudogene TRBV3-2) to TRBJ2-7; D perhaps matches TRBD1 (5 bases). V was trimmed by 4 bases and J by 2 bases, leaving 9 bases between them. This CDR3 has 13 residues. The V gene's germline CDR1 is LGHDT and CDR2 YNNKEL (reference sequence). The CDR3 coding sequence is TGTGCCAGCAGCCGGGGCCGAGCCTACGAGCAGTACTTC. This encodes CASSRGRAYEQYF.

The gene calls are TRBV18 and TRBJ1-2; D might be TRBD1 (5 bases). The V gene lost 6 bases and the J gene lost 4 bases, with 9 bases spanning the gap. This CDR3 has 12 amino acids. Germline V lookup: CDR1 KGHSH, CDR2 LQKENI. The CDR3 nucleotides read TGTGCCAGCTCCCCGGGGGGCTATGGCTACACCTTC. Its protein is CASSPGGYGYTF.

The chain uses TRBV12-3 or TRBV12-4 and TRBJ1-2; D call uncertain. This CDR3 is built from 11 residues. V lost 8 bases to trimming and J lost 4 bases, with 8 bases between them. In nucleotides, the CDR3 is TGTGCCAGCGAGGCCACCTATGGCTACACCTTC. This gives the protein CASEATYGYTF.

The rearrangement uses TRBV7-3 and TRBJ2-2; 12 positions agree with TRBD2. J gave up 6 bases and V 5 bases, and 4 bases lay outside the gene matches. Germline assignment: CDR1 SGHTA and CDR2 FQGTGA. The CDR3 is 15 residues long. For the CDR3, the DNA is TGTGCCAGCAGCCCGCTAGCGGGAGGGCCCGGGGAGCTGTTTTTT. As protein: CASSPLAGGPGELFF.

The V gene is TRBV5-5, the J gene TRBJ1-3, with D tentatively TRBD1 (6 bases). The CDR3 is 15 residues long. The V gene lost 3 bases and the J gene lost 2 bases, with 12 bases spanning the gap. Looked up from germline, CDR1 is SGHKS and CDR2 is YYEKEE (reference sequence). This chain's CDR3 is CASSYGGAAGNTIYF. The CDR3 DNA follows: TGTGCCAGCAGCTACGGGGGGGCAGCTGGAAACACCATATATTTT. Drawing the rest from reference TRBV5-5 and TRBJ1-3, the complete variable domain is DAGVTQSPTHLIKTRGQQVTLRCSPISGHKSVSWYQQVLGQGPQFIFQYYEKEERGRGNFPDRFSARQFPNYSSELNVNALLLGDSALYLCASSYGGAAGNTIYFGEGSWLTVV.

The V gene is TRBV5-1, the J gene TRBJ2-7; TRBD1 aligns across 10 bases. The V gene end was trimmed by 4 bases and the J gene end by 2 bases; junction bases not matched to a gene: 9. Per germline, CDR1 SGHRS and CDR2 YFSETQ. The CDR3 is 16 amino acids. CDR3 coding DNA: TGCGCCAGCAGCGGGGGACAGGGGCGCGCCCCCTACGAGCAGTACTTC. Amino acids: CASSGGQGRAPYEQYF.

The chain has TRBV19 and TRBJ2-3, with D tentatively TRBD1 (6 bases). V was pared by 6 bases and J by 0 bases, with 7 bases between. Germline V gene lookup returns CDR1 LNHDA and CDR2 SQIVND (reference sequence). This CDR3 comprises 13 residues. This CDR3 reads CASRGTSTDTQYF. The DNA of the CDR3 is TGTGCCAGTAGGGGGACAAGCACAGATACGCAGTATTTT.

This chain uses TRBV9 with TRBJ2-7; 9 positions match TRBD2. Trimming cost V 0 bases and J 2 bases; bases outside gene matches: 6. Germline loops: CDR1 SGDLS, CDR2 YYNGEE. CDR3 length: 16 residues. CDR3 region: CASSVGPSGGTYEQYF. The CDR3 DNA is TGTGCCAGCAGCGTAGGTCCCAGCGGGGGGACCTACGAGCAGTACTTC.

This chain connects TRBV18 to TRBJ2-7; a weak D match, TRBD2 (6 bases). V gave up 2 bases and J gave up 3 bases, with 8 bases separating them. The germline V gene has CDR1 KGHSH and CDR2 LQKENI. CDR3 size: 13 residues. The CDR3 protein is CASSPAGGYEQYF. The CDR3 DNA reads as TGTGCCAGCTCACCAGCCGGGGGCTACGAGCAGTACTTC.

This clone was counted only a few times. The chain recombines TRBV12-3 or TRBV12-4 with TRBJ1-5, with D unclear. This CDR3 has 12 amino acids. V dropped 7 bases and J dropped 6 bases, with 10 bases sitting between them. CDR3 DNA: TGTGCCAGCACCACAGCGGGTCAGCCCCAGCATTTT. It translates to CASTTAGQPQHF.

The J gene is TRBJ1-5, the V gene TRBV5-1, with a possible D match to TRBD1 (6 bases). This CDR3 has 13 residues. CDR1 is SGHRS and CDR2 is YFSETQ in the germline V gene. V was clipped by 4 bases and J by 5 bases, with 10 bases between them. The CDR3 region is CASSPDSHQPQHF. CDR3 sequence (DNA): TGCGCCAGCAGCCCGGACAGCCATCAGCCCCAGCATTTT.

The chain carries TRBV7-2 and TRBJ2-3; 12 bases match TRBD2. CDR1 is SGHTA, CDR2 FQGNSA, per germline. Trimming took 2 bases from V and 4 from J; bases not matched to a gene: 1. This CDR3 spans 15 amino acids. CDR3 residues: CASSLLAGGADTQYF. The CDR3, as DNA: TGTGCCAGCAGCTTACTAGCGGGGGGGGCAGATACGCAGTATTTT. The variable domain in full, with the rest retrieved from reference TRBV7-2 and TRBJ2-3, is GAGVSQSPSNKVTEKGKDVELRCDPISGHTALYWYRQSLGQGLEFLIYFQGNSAPDKSGLPSDRFSAERTGGSVSTLTIQRTQQEDSAVYLCASSLLAGGADTQYFGPGTRLTVL.

The chain links TRBV5-5 to TRBJ1-2, with 7 nucleotides matching TRBD1. Germline trimming cut 4 bases from V and 4 bases from J; bases unmatched to any gene: 10. This CDR3 has 15 amino acids. Germline V gene lookup returns CDR1 SGHKS and CDR2 YYEKEE (reference sequence). CDR3 in DNA: TGTGCCAGCAGCCCGGCTCAGGGGGGCTCCTATGGCTACACCTTC. Protein sequence: CASSPAQGGSYGYTF.

V and J are TRBV10-3 and TRBJ1-2, with 12 bases aligning to TRBD1. Unmatched junction bases numbered 8, after V lost 2 bases and J lost 4 bases. Germline V lookup: CDR1 ENHRY, CDR2 SYGVKD. This CDR3 has 17 residues. CDR3 loop: CAISEPRDRGRGYGYTF. The CDR3 DNA follows: TGTGCCATCAGTGAGCCTCGGGACAGGGGGCGAGGCTATGGCTACACCTTC.

This clone has just one count. The chain links TRBV15 to TRBJ2-7; weak D call: TRBD2 (5 bases). The CDR3 has 14 residues. Trimming pared 5 bases from V and 3 bases from J, leaving 14 bases between. From germline, CDR1 is LNHNV and CDR2 YYDKDF (reference sequence). CDR3 DNA: TGTGCCACCAGCCGCGGACTGAAGAACTACGAGCAGTACTTC. Translating gives CATSRGLKNYEQYF.

V gene TRBV25-1 combines with J gene TRBJ2-1; TRBD2 agrees at 12 bases. Germline CDR1 is MGHDK and CDR2 is SYGVNS. This CDR3 is 15 amino acids long. Losses at the gene ends were 4 bases for V and 9 bases for J; bases not matched to a gene: 7. CDR3 sequence (DNA): TGTGCCAGCAGTGTGGCTAGCGGGAGGGCCTTTGAGCAGTTCTTC. Translated: CASSVASGRAFEQFF. Together with reference TRBV25-1 and TRBJ2-1, the CDR3 gives the full variable domain: EADIYQTPRYLVIGTGKKITLECSQTMGHDKMYWYQQDPGMELHLIHYSYGVNSTEKGDLSSESTVSRIRTEHFPLTLESARPSHTSQYLCASSVASGRAFEQFFGPGTRLTVL.

This chain links TRBV7-2 with TRBJ2-3, with 16 bases matching TRBD2. Germline assignment: CDR1 SGHTA and CDR2 FQGNSA. The CDR3 is made up of 19 amino acids. After removal of 2 bases from V and 3 bases from J, the junction contained 8 bases not matched to a gene. This CDR3 reads CASSLRPGLAGGPTDTQYF. The CDR3 coding sequence is TGTGCCAGCAGCTTACGACCGGGACTAGCGGGAGGGCCGACAGATACGCAGTATTTT.

This clone is a singleton in its sample. The gene calls are TRBV27 and TRBJ2-7; 12 nucleotides agree with TRBD1. The V gene's germline CDR1 is MNHEY and CDR2 SMNVEV (reference sequence). The CDR3 length is 13 residues. V trimming: 4 bases; J trimming: 6 bases; junction bases outside the gene matches: 1. Written as DNA, the CDR3 is TGTGCCAGCAGTTGGGGACAGGGGGCCGAGCAGTACTTC. Translation: CASSWGQGAEQYF.

The chain combines TRBV19 with TRBJ1-5, with a possible D match to TRBD1 (6 bases). The germline V gene has CDR1 LNHDA and CDR2 SQIVND (reference sequence). The ends were cut back, 6 bases at V and 1 base at J, with 13 bases in the middle. This CDR3 contains 15 residues. The CDR3 DNA follows: TGTGCCAGTAGCTACAGGGTGGGGAGCAATCAGCCCCAGCATTTT. The encoded protein is CASSYRVGSNQPQHF.

The CDR3 sequence: CASSRDRVPEAFF. The CDR3 DNA is TGTGCCAGCAGCCGGGACAGGGTGCCTGAAGCTTTCTTT. J is TRBJ1-1 and V is TRBV2; 9 positions agree with TRBD1. V was pared by 6 bases and J by 6 bases, with 5 bases of the junction left unmatched. Germline CDR1 SNHLY, CDR2 FYNNEI. CDR3 length: 13 residues.